This T cell receptor (beta chain) was sequenced during a study of T-cell memory formation after mild COVID-19. As for the study in general: Largely, the TCR clusters proved donor specific. Study-level results: Mainly CM and EM harbored the contracting CD4+ clones; mainly EMRA harbored the CD8+ ones. While clones contracting from day 15 to 85 were balanced between CD4 and CD8, later expanders leaned CD4+.

5'RACE primed at constant segments yielded TCR alpha and TCR beta cDNA libraries bearing sample barcodes and UMIs. MiXCR, applied by TCRdb to the 5' RACE reads, yields one record per CDR3 protein. The table shows some 410,000 distinct CDR3 sequences, with roughly a quarter occurring only once. Concerning this clonotype: Its target is not known.

The CDR3 has 14 residues. With V trimmed by 6 bases and J by 6 bases, 9 bases remained unmatched. Germline loops: CDR1 SNHLY, CDR2 FYNNEI. This sequence was found in an adult woman who had mild COVID-19 (a few samples of this study predate the infection). Cell type and time point are not known. The rearrangement links TRBV2 to TRBJ2-5, with 8 bases that match TRBD2. Sequencing was carried out using PBMCs or a T cell subset sorted from them (not recorded which). DNA of the CDR3: TGTGCCAGCAGCGATCGGACTAGCATCCAGACCCAGTACTTC. Amino acids: CASSDRTSIQTQYF. Full variable domain (rest looked up from reference TRBV2 and TRBJ2-5): EPEVTQTPSHQVTQMGQEVILRCVPISNHLYFYWYRQILGQKVEFLVSFYNNEISEKSEIFDDQFSVERPDGSNFTLKIRSTKLEDSAMYFCASSDRTSIQTQYFGPGTRLLVL.